Listed here is a single TCR beta chain. In the original processing: Nucleated cell number was recorded as an estimate derived from reference gene primer amplification. Some clones are missing from TCRdb's copy, which holds only in-frame ones; the method was immunoSEQ multiplex PCR. V, J and clone size are taken as reported in that table, and D and trimming were inferred from the DNA itself. There are some 90,000 clones in the sample; 65% to 85% occur only once, and 4.4% lies in the top ten. This sample was taken from a study of blood T cell repertoires in COVID-19. The CDR3 sequence is 13 residues long. After removal of 7 bases from V and 6 bases from J, the junction contained 6 bases not matched to a gene. Germline V gene sequence: CDR1 LNHDA, CDR2 SQIVND (reference sequence).

This TCR came from a man aged 55 to 69 with acute or convalescent COVID-19. The sample consisted of peripheral blood. The gene calls are TRBV19 and TRBJ1-1; 9 nucleotides match TRBD1. CDR3 sequence (DNA): TGTGCCAGTAAGACGACAGGGGGTTCTGAAGCTTTCTTT. Translation gives CASKTTGGSEAFF.